These 29 T cell receptor beta chains were sequenced from one sample in a study of blood T cells in healthy people across ages (dated by TCRdb to the mid-2010s). The method behind the library was 5' RACE. The data were produced on an Illumina HiSeq 2500. A second PCR of 7 to 11 cycles was run with a J-beta primer mix and a sample-barcoded 5' primer. TCRdb applied fastp at Q25 and MiXCR to the public reads, then kept only in-frame beta chains. CDR3 protein sequences are deduplicated, and each keeps its most common genes and DNA. The sample table records around 1,000,000 distinct CDR3 sequences; about two fifths of these occur just once. The top ten clonotypes cover about an eighth of the sample. Sequencing was carried out using blood. These receptors were taken from a man younger than 35 in good health.

This clonotype turned up a few times. The chain combines TRBV7-2 with TRBJ1-1; D not resolved. The CDR3 is 15 amino acids. In germline, CDR1 is SGHTA, CDR2 FQGNSA. V lost 0 bases, J lost 0 bases, and 8 bases lay in between. The CDR3 DNA reads as TGTGCCAGCAGCTTAGCCTCGGGTATGAACACTGAAGCTTTCTTT. Amino acid sequence: CASSLASGMNTEAFF. Full variable domain (remainder filled in from reference TRBV7-2 and TRBJ1-1): GAGVSQSPSNKVTEKGKDVELRCDPISGHTALYWYRQSLGQGLEFLIYFQGNSAPDKSGLPSDRFSAERTGGSVSTLTIQRTQQEDSAVYLCASSLASGMNTEAFFGQGTRLTVV.

Only a few counts were recorded for this clonotype. The V and J genes are TRBV11-1 and TRBJ1-6; D unresolved. V was pared by 5 bases and J by 2 bases, with 13 bases between. The CDR3 has 16 amino acids. Germline V gene lookup returns CDR1 SGHAT and CDR2 FQDESV (reference sequence). The CDR3 bases are TGTGCCAGCAGCCCCTCCCGGACGGCCTATAATTCACCCCTCCACTTT. Residues: CASSPSRTAYNSPLHF. The variable domain in full, with the rest retrieved from reference TRBV11-1 and TRBJ1-6, is EAEVAQSPRYKITEKSQAVAFWCDPISGHATLYWYRQILGQGPELLVQFQDESVVDDSQLPKDRFSAERLKGVDSTLKIQPAELGDSAMYLCASSPSRTAYNSPLHFGNGTRLTVT.

V and J are TRBV6-1 and TRBJ2-1; the D gene is possibly TRBD1 (6 bases). Trimming stripped 8 bases from V and 0 bases from J, with 23 bases between. Germline V gives CDR1 MNHNS, CDR2 SASEGT. CDR3 length equals 18 residues. The CDR3 DNA sequence: TGTGCCAGCGGTACAATATTGAGGCAGGGGAGCTCCTACAATGAGCAGTTCTTC. Protein sequence: CASGTILRQGSSYNEQFF.

V is TRBV4-3 and J is TRBJ1-5, with D possibly being TRBD1 (6 bases). Between the trimmed V and J ends, which lost 0 bases and 5 bases, there was a span of 14 bases. The CDR3 is 16 amino acids. Germline V gene data show CDR1 as LGHNA and CDR2 as YSLEER. This chain's CDR3 is CASSQDSAGGHQPQHF. The CDR3 DNA sequence: TGCGCCAGCAGCCAAGATTCCGCGGGGGGCCATCAGCCCCAGCATTTT.

This chain links TRBV7-9 with TRBJ2-1, with D tentatively TRBD1 (6 bases). The CDR3 is made up of 13 amino acids. CDR1 and CDR2 (germline): SEHNR, FQNEAQ (reference sequence). The V and J ends lost 2 bases and 8 bases respectively, with 10 bases between them. In DNA form, the CDR3 reads TGTGCCAGCAGCTTAAGGGGGTACGATGAGCAGTTCTTC. Its protein product is CASSLRGYDEQFF.

The rearrangement links TRBV20-1 to TRBJ1-4; D perhaps matches TRBD1 (5 bases). Germline-derived CDR1 and CDR2 are DFQATT and SNEGSKA (reference sequence). V was cut by 2 bases and J by 0 bases, with 13 bases left in between. CDR3 length: 16 amino acids. CDR3 in amino acids: CSARKDSLTTNEKLFF. The CDR3 DNA reads as TGCAGTGCTAGAAAAGACAGCCTAACAACTAATGAAAAACTGTTTTTT.

The chain carries TRBV20-1 and TRBJ1-4; a weak D match, TRBD1 (6 bases). This CDR3 comprises 13 residues. Germline V gene data show CDR1 as DFQATT and CDR2 as SNEGSKA (reference sequence). V dropped 8 bases and J dropped 8 bases, with 18 bases sitting between them. CDR3 residues: CSPWEGVGEKLFF. As DNA, the CDR3 is TGCAGTCCTTGGGAGGGGGTTGGGGAAAAACTGTTTTTT.

The chain carries TRBV5-1 and TRBJ2-6; 11 bases fit TRBD2. This CDR3 is 15 amino acids long. CDR1 is SGHRS and CDR2 is YFSETQ in the germline V gene. Germline trimming cut 5 bases from V and 8 bases from J; bases unmatched to any gene: 6. CDR3 protein: CASSDTSGSTNVLTF. The DNA of the CDR3 is TGCGCCAGCAGTGATACTAGCGGGAGTACCAACGTCCTGACTTTC.

This clonotype came up many times. The CDR3 sequence is CASSQDREGEKLFF. DNA of the CDR3: TGTGCCAGCAGTCAGGACAGGGAGGGTGAAAAACTGTTTTTT. J is TRBJ1-4 and V is TRBV12-3 or TRBV12-4; TRBD1 matches 8 bases. J lost 7 bases, V lost 5 bases, and 6 bases had no gene match. The CDR3 covers 14 residues.

V is TRBV27 and J is TRBJ2-3, with unresolved D. Germline V gene lookup returns CDR1 MNHEY and CDR2 SMNVEV (reference sequence). The ends were cut back, 5 bases at V and 0 bases at J, with 15 bases in the middle. CDR3 length equals 16 residues. The CDR3 bases are TGTGCCAGCAGTGATCGGACGGTAACTAGCACAGATACGCAGTATTTT. Amino acids: CASSDRTVTSTDTQYF.

This clonotype turned up a few times. One junction end does not reproduce the germline sequence, and a read error may be involved. The gene calls are TRBV20-1 and TRBJ1-5; no definite D call. The length of the CDR3 is 16 residues. CDR1 and CDR2 (germline): DFQATT, SNEGSKA (reference sequence). CDR3 sequence (DNA): TGCAGTGCTATAAGGGAACCCCCACGTGGCAATCAGCCTCAGCATTTT. It is translated as CSAIREPPRGNQPQHF.

The chain carries TRBV27 and TRBJ1-2; D might be TRBD1 (6 bases). Germline V lookup: CDR1 MNHEY, CDR2 SMNVEV (reference sequence). Trimming removed 5 bases from V and 7 bases from J, with 17 bases in between. The CDR3 extends over 14 amino acids. The chain's CDR3 is CASSPSGQLGGYTF. In DNA form, the CDR3 reads TGTGCCAGCAGTCCGTCAGGACAGCTCGGTGGCTACACCTTC.

The rearrangement joins TRBV5-1 to TRBJ1-2; weak D call: TRBD1 (6 bases). Germline loops: CDR1 SGHRS, CDR2 YFSETQ. There are 15 residues in the CDR3. V shed 0 bases and J shed 4 bases, with 13 bases lying between them. The CDR3 here is CASSLAVGQRYGYTF. The CDR3 DNA reads TGCGCCAGCAGCTTGGCCGTCGGACAGCGCTATGGCTACACCTTC. Full variable domain (rest looked up from reference TRBV5-1 and TRBJ1-2): KAGVTQTPRYLIKTRGQQVTLSCSPISGHRSVSWYQQTPGQGLQFLFEYFSETQRNKGNFPGRFSGRQFSNSRSEMNVSTLELGDSALYLCASSLAVGQRYGYTFGSGTRLTVV.

The chain links TRBV5-8 to TRBJ1-2; possibly TRBD1 for D (5 bases). This CDR3 spans 12 amino acids. The germline V gene encodes CDR1 SGHTS and CDR2 YDEGEE. V was cut by 4 bases and J by 3 bases, with 7 bases left in between. Here the CDR3 DNA reads TGTGCCAGCAGCGCGGGACACTATGGCTACACCTTC. Its protein is CASSAGHYGYTF.

V usage is TRBV6-5 and J usage is TRBJ2-1; D is uncertain. Germline CDR1 MNHEY, CDR2 SVGAGI. Trimming pared 6 bases from V and 6 bases from J, leaving 6 bases between. The CDR3 loop spans 11 amino acids. Written as DNA, the CDR3 is TGTGCCAGCAGACCGTCCAATGAGCAGTTCTTC. It encodes CASRPSNEQFF.

The chain employs TRBV20-1 and TRBJ2-1; D gene ambiguous. This CDR3 has 13 amino acids. Between the trimmed V and J ends, which lost 0 bases and 6 bases, there was a span of 9 bases. Per germline, CDR1 DFQATT and CDR2 SNEGSKA (reference sequence). The CDR3 region is CSARDRDFNEQFF. For the CDR3, the DNA is TGCAGTGCTAGAGATCGAGACTTCAATGAGCAGTTCTTC.

This rearrangement joins TRBV20-1 to TRBJ1-1; D is undetermined. The germline V gene has CDR1 DFQATT and CDR2 SNEGSKA (reference sequence). V was shortened by 2 bases and J by 3 bases, with 13 bases between the two germline ends. This CDR3 region has 14 residues. CDR3 region: CSARPQDVDTEAFF. Here the CDR3 DNA reads TGCAGTGCTAGACCCCAGGACGTGGACACTGAAGCTTTCTTT.

This clonotype was seen more than once but under ten times. This chain joins TRBV27 and TRBJ2-3; D is unresolved. CDR1 MNHEY and CDR2 SMNVEV come from the germline V gene (reference sequence). Trimming cost V 4 bases and J 3 bases, with 8 bases left between them. The CDR3 extends over 13 amino acids. This chain's CDR3 is CASSSQNTDTQYF. CDR3 DNA: TGTGCCAGCAGTTCCCAGAATACAGATACGCAGTATTTT.

The sample holds a few counts of this clonotype. The chain carries TRBV7-3 and TRBJ2-3, with TRBD2 as a possible D gene (6 bases). This CDR3 has 15 residues. V shed 1 base and J shed 2 bases, with 10 bases lying between them. Germline lookup yields CDR1 SGHTA and CDR2 FQGTGA. CDR3 nucleotide sequence: TGTGCCAGCAGCTTAAGAGGGACTGTCACAGATACGCAGTATTTT. Translation: CASSLRGTVTDTQYF.

The chain joins TRBV4-1 to TRBJ1-2, with 9 nucleotides matching TRBD1. CDR3 length equals 17 residues. V gave up 3 bases and J gave up 3 bases; unmatched junction bases: 11. CDR1 is MGHRA, CDR2 YSYEKL, per germline. The CDR3 DNA reads as TGCGCCAGCAGCCAGGGACAGGGAAGAGGTATGGACTATGGCTACACCTTC. Protein sequence: CASSQGQGRGMDYGYTF.

This clonotype has only one observation. The chain is built from TRBV4-3 and TRBJ2-6; D is ambiguous. With 3 bases removed from V and 4 bases from J, the gap between germline ends came to 19 bases. Germline-derived CDR1 and CDR2 are LGHNA and YSLEER. This CDR3 has 18 amino acids. This CDR3 is CASSQSGSSSSGANVLTF. CDR3 nucleotides: TGCGCCAGCAGCCAGTCGGGTAGCAGTTCATCGGGGGCCAACGTCCTGACTTTC.

Worth noting for this clonotype: This may be a read error: a much more frequent sequence differs by one nucleotide. The DNA of the CDR3 is TGTGCCAGCAGCCAGGGCGCGGCGGGAGATACGCAGTATTTT. Its protein product is CASSQGAAGDTQYF. The chain couples TRBV3-1 to TRBJ2-3; the D gene is possibly TRBD2 (5 bases). CDR3 length: 14 residues. CDR1 is LGHDT, CDR2 YNNKEL, per germline (reference sequence). V lost 3 bases and J lost 5, with 12 bases in between.

This rearrangement joins TRBV20-1 to TRBJ2-1; D possibly corresponds to TRBD2 (6 bases). CDR1 DFQATT and CDR2 SNEGSKA come from the germline V gene (reference sequence). V shed 1 base and J shed 3 bases, with 16 bases lying between them. This CDR3 is built from 16 residues. CDR3 nucleotide sequence: TGCAGTGCTAGAGCGGAGGGACTCCACATCTACAATGAGCAGTTCTTC. It specifies CSARAEGLHIYNEQFF.

This chain connects TRBV9 to TRBJ1-2, with D perhaps matching TRBD1 (5 bases). The CDR3 sequence is 15 residues long. In germline, CDR1 is SGDLS, CDR2 YYNGEE. The V and J ends lost 3 bases and 5 bases respectively, with 17 bases between them. The CDR3 sequence: CASSGAGRGYYGYTF. Here the CDR3 DNA reads TGTGCCAGCAGCGGAGCTGGGAGGGGCTATTATGGCTACACCTTC.

This clonotype was recorded at least ten times. This chain links TRBV7-2 with TRBJ2-5, with a tentative D call TRBD2 (5 bases). The V gene's germline CDR1 is SGHTA and CDR2 FQGNSA. This CDR3 is built from 13 residues. V was pared by 2 bases and J by 3 bases, with 7 bases between. The CDR3 DNA is TGTGCCAGCAGCTTACTAGCCGAAGAGACCCAGTACTTC. Protein sequence: CASSLLAEETQYF.

This chain uses TRBV6-5 with TRBJ2-7; 11 positions agree with TRBD2. This CDR3 has 14 residues. J gave up 3 bases and V 6 bases, and 4 bases lay outside the gene matches. Germline V gene data show CDR1 as MNHEY and CDR2 as SVGAGI. The CDR3 sequence is CASRVTSGDYEQYF. The CDR3 DNA follows: TGTGCCAGCAGAGTGACTAGCGGGGACTACGAGCAGTACTTC.

The V and J genes are TRBV4-1 and TRBJ2-6; D ambiguous. The CDR3 sequence is 16 residues long. Germline V gene data show CDR1 as MGHRA and CDR2 as YSYEKL. Trimming pared 5 bases from V and 3 bases from J, leaving 14 bases between. The CDR3 nucleotides read TGCGCCAGCAGCTTCCAGGCGGCCCATGGGGCCAACGTCCTGACTTTC. It translates to CASSFQAAHGANVLTF.

The rearrangement uses TRBV29-1 and TRBJ2-2; perhaps TRBD1 as D (6 bases). CDR1 is SQVTM, CDR2 ANQGSEA, per germline. There are 14 residues in the CDR3. V lost 4 bases and J 1 base, leaving 10 bases between the germline ends. CDR3 sequence: CSVADSQNTGELFF. CDR3 DNA sequence: TGCAGCGTTGCGGACAGCCAGAACACCGGGGAGCTGTTTTTT.

The V gene is TRBV5-1, the J gene TRBJ2-6; D is ambiguous. The germline V and J ends were trimmed by 2 bases and 0 bases, with 12 bases remaining between them. The CDR3 consists of 17 residues. The V gene's germline CDR1 is SGHRS and CDR2 YFSETQ. DNA for the CDR3: TGCGCCAGCAGCTTAGAAGGGTCCAACTCTGGGGCCAACGTCCTGACTTTC. Residues: CASSLEGSNSGANVLTF.